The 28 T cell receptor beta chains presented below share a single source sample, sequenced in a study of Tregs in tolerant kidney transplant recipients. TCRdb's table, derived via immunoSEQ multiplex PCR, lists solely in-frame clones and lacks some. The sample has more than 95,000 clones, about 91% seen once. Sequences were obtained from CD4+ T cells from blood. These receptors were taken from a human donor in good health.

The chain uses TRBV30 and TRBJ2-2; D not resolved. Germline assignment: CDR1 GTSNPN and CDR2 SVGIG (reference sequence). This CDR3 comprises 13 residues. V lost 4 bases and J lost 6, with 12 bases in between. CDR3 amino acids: CAWTLGGAGELFF. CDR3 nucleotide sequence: TGTGCCTGGACCCTTGGTGGAGCCGGGGAGCTGTTTTTT.

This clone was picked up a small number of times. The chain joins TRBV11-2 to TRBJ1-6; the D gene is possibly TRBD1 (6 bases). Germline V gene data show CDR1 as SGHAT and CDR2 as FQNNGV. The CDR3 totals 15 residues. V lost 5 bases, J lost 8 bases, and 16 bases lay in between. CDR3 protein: CASSHIPQGDSPLHF. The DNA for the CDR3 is TGTGCCAGCAGCCACATCCCACAGGGTGATTCACCCCTCCACTTT.

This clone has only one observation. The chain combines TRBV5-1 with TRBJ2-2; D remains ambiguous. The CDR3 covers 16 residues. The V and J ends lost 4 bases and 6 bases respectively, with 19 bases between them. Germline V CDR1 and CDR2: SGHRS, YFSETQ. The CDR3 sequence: CASSHRPASPSGELFF. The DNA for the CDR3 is TGCGCCAGCAGCCACAGACCTGCGTCTCCTTCCGGGGAGCTGTTTTTT.

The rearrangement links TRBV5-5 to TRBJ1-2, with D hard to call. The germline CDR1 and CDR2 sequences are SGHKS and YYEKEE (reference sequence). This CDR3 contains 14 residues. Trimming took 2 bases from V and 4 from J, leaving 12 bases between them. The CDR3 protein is CASSLQTPGYGYTF. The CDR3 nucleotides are TGTGCCAGCAGCTTACAGACTCCCGGCTATGGCTACACCTTC.

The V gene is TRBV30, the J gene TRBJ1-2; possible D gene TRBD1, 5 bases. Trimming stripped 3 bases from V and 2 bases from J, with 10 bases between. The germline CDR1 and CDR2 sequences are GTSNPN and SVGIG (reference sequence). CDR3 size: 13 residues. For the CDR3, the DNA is TGTGCCTGGAGCCGGGACGAAAACTATGGCTACACCTTC. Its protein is CAWSRDENYGYTF. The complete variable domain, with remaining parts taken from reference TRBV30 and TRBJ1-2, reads SQTIHQWPATLVQPVGSPLSLECTVEGTSNPNLYWYRQAAGRGLQLLFYSVGIGQISSEVPQNLSASRPQDRQFILSSKKLLLSDSGFYLCAWSRDENYGYTFGSGTRLTVV.

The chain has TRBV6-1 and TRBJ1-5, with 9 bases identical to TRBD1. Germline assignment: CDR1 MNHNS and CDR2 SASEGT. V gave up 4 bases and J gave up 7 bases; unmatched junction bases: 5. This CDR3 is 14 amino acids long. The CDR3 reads CASSADRGRQPQHF. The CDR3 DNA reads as TGTGCCAGCAGTGCTGACAGGGGGAGGCAGCCCCAGCATTTT.

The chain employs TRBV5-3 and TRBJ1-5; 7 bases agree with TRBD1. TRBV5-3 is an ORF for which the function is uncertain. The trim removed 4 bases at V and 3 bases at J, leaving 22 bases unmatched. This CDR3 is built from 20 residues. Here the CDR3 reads CARSRIRDSGSLGLNQPQHF. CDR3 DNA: TGTGCCAGAAGCCGGATCAGGGACAGCGGTTCATTGGGGCTCAATCAGCCCCAGCATTTT.

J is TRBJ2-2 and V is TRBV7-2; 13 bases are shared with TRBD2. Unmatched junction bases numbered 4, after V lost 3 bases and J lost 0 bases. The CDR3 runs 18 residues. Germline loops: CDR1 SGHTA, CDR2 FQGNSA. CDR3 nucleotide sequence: TGTGCCAGCAGCTTTTCACTAGCGGGGGGGCCGAACACCGGGGAGCTGTTTTTT. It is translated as CASSFSLAGGPNTGELFF.

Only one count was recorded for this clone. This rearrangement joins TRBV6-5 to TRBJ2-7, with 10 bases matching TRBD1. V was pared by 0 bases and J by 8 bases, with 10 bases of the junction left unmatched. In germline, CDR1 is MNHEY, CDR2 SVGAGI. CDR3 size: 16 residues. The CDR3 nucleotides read TGTGCCAGCAGTTACTCGGGACAGGGGATGGCTTTTCAGCAGTACTTC. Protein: CASSYSGQGMAFQQYF.

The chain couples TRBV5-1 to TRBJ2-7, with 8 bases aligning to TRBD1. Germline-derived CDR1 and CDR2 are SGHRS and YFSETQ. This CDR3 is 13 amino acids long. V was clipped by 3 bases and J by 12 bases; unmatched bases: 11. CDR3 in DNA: TGCGCCAGCAGCTCGGACAGGGCCGATTTTCCGTACTTC. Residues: CASSSDRADFPYF. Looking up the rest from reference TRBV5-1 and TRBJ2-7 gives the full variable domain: KAGVTQTPRYLIKTRGQQVTLSCSPISGHRSVSWYQQTPGQGLQFLFEYFSETQRNKGNFPGRFSGRQFSNSRSEMNVSTLELGDSALYLCASSSDRADFPYFGPGTRLTVT.

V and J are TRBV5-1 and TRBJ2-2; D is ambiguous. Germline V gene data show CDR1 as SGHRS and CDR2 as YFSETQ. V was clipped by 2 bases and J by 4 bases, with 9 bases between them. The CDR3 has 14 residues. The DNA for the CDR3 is TGCGCCAGCAGCTTCCGCCAAGCCACCGGGGAGCTGTTTTTT. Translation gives CASSFRQATGELFF.

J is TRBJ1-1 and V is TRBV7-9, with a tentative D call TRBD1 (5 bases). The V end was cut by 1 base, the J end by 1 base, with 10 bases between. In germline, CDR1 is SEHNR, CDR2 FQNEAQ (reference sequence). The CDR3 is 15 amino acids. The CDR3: CASSLGDARNTEAFF. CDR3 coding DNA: TGTGCCAGCAGCTTAGGGGACGCCAGGAACACTGAAGCTTTCTTT. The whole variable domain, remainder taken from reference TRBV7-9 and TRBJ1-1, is DTGVSQNPRHKITKRGQNVTFRCDPISEHNRLYWYRQTLGQGPEFLTYFQNEAQLEKSRLLSDRFSAERPKGSFSTLEIQRTEQGDSAMYLCASSLGDARNTEAFFGQGTRLTVV.

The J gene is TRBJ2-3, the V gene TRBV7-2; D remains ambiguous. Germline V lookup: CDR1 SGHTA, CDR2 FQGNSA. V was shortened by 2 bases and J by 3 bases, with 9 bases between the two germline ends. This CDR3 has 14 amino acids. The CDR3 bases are TGTGCCAGCAGCTTACTTCGAGGAACAGATACGCAGTATTTT. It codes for CASSLLRGTDTQYF.

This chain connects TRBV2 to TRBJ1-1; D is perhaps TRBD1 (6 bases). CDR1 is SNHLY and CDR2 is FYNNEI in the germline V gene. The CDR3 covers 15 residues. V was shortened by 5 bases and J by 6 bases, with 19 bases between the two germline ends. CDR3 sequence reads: CASSWRGTANAEAFF. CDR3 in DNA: TGTGCCAGCAGTTGGAGGGGGACGGCAAACGCTGAAGCTTTCTTT.

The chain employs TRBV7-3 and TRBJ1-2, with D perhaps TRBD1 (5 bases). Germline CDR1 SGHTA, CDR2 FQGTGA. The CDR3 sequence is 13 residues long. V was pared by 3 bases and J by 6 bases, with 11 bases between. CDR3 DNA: TGTGCCAGCAGCTTGGGGCATGGGGATGGCTACACCTTC. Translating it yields CASSLGHGDGYTF.

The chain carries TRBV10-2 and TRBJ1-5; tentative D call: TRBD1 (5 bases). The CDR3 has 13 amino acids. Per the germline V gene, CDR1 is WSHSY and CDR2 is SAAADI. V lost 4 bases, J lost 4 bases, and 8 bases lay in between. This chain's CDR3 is CASSGDGNQPQHF. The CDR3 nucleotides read TGCGCCAGCAGTGGGGACGGTAATCAGCCCCAGCATTTT.

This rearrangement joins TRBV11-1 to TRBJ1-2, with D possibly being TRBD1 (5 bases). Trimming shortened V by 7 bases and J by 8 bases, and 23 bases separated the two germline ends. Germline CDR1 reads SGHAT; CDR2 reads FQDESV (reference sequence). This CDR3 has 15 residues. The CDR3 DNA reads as TGTGCCAGCACCAATCTCGGTGAGGGGAAGGCAGGCTACACCTTC. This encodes CASTNLGEGKAGYTF.

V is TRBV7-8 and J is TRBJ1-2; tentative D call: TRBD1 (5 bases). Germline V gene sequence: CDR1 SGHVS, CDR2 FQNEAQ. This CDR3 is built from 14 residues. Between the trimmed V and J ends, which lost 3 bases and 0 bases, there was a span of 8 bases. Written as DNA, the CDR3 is TGTGCCAGCAGCTTTCGGGGCACTAACTATGGCTACACCTTC. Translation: CASSFRGTNYGYTF.

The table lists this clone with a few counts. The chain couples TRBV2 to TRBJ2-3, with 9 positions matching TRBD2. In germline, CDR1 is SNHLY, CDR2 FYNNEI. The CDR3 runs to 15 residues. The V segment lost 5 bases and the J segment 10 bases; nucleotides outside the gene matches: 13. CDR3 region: CASSPSSGAAWAQYF. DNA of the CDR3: TGTGCCAGCAGTCCGTCTAGCGGGGCCGCCTGGGCGCAGTATTTT.

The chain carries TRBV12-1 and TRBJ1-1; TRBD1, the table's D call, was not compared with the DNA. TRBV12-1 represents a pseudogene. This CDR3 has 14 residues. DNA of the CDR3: TGTGCCAGCTGCCCAGGGGGCTTGGGCACTGAAGCTTTCTTT. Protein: CASCPGGLGTEAFF.

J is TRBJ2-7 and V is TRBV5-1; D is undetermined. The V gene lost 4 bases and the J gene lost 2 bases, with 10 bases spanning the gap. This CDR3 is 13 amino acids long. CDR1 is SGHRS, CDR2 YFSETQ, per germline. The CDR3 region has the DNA TGCGCCAGCAGCCCTCTGGGAACCTACGAGCAGTACTTC. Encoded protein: CASSPLGTYEQYF. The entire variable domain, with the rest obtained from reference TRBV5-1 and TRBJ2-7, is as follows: KAGVTQTPRYLIKTRGQQVTLSCSPISGHRSVSWYQQTPGQGLQFLFEYFSETQRNKGNFPGRFSGRQFSNSRSEMNVSTLELGDSALYLCASSPLGTYEQYFGPGTRLTVT.

The CDR3 protein is CASSSTLAPSTDTQYF. The CDR3 DNA sequence: TGTGCCAGCAGCTCGACCTTGGCCCCTAGCACAGATACGCAGTATTTT. The rearrangement joins TRBV5-6 to TRBJ2-3; D not resolved. The CDR3 runs 16 residues. Germline loops: CDR1 SGHDT, CDR2 YYEEEE. Trimming shortened V by 3 bases and J by 0 bases, and 14 bases separated the two germline ends.

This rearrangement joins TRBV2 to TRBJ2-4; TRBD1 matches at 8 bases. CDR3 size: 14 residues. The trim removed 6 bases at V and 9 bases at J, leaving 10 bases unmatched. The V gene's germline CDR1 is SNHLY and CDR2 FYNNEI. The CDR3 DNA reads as TGTGCCAGCAGCTCCGGGCAGGGGGCTGCCATTCAGTACTTC. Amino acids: CASSSGQGAAIQYF.

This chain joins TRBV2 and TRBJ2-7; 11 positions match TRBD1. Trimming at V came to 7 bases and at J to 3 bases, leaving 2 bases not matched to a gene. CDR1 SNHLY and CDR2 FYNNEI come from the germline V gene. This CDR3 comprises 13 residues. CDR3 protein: CASIGTGGYEQYF. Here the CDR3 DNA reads TGTGCCAGCATTGGGACAGGGGGCTACGAGCAGTACTTC.

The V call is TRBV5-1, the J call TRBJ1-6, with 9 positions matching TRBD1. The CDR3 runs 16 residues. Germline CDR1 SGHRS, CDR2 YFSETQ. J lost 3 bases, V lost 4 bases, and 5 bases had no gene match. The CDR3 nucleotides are TGCGCCAGCAGCAGGACAGGGGTGAACTATAATTCACCCCTCCACTTT. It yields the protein CASSRTGVNYNSPLHF.

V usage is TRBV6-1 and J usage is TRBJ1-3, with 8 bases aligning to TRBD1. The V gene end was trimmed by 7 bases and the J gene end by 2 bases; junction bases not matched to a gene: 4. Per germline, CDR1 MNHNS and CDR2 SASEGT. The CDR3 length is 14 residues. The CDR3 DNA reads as TGTGCCAGCACTCTGACAGGGGCTGGAAACACCATATATTTT. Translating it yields CASTLTGAGNTIYF.

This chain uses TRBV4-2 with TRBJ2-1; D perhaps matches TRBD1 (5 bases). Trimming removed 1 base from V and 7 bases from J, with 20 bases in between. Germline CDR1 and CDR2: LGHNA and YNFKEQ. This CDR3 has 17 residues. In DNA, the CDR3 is TGTGCCAGCAGCCAAGGACCGATTTTGACGACAGATAATGAGCAGTTCTTC. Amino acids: CASSQGPILTTDNEQFF.

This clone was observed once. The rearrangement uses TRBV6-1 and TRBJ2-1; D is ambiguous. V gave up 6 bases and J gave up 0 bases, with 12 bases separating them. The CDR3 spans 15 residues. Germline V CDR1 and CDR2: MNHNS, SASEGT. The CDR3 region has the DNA TGTGCCAGCAGGGCCCCGGTCCTCTCCTACAATGAGCAGTTCTTC. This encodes CASRAPVLSYNEQFF.